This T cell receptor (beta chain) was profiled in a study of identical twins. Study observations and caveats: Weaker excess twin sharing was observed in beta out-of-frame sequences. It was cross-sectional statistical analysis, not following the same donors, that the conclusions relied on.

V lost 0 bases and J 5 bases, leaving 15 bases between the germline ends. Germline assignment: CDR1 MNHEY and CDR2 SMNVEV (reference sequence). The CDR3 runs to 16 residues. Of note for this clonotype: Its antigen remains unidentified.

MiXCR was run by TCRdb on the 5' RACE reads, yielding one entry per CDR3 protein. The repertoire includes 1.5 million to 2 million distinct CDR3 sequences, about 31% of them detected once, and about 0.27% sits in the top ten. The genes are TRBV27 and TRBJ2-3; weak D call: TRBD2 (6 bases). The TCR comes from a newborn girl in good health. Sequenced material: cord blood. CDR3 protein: CASSLSIWRGRDTQYF. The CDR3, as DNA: TGTGCCAGCAGTTTATCGATATGGCGGGGTAGAGATACGCAGTATTTT.